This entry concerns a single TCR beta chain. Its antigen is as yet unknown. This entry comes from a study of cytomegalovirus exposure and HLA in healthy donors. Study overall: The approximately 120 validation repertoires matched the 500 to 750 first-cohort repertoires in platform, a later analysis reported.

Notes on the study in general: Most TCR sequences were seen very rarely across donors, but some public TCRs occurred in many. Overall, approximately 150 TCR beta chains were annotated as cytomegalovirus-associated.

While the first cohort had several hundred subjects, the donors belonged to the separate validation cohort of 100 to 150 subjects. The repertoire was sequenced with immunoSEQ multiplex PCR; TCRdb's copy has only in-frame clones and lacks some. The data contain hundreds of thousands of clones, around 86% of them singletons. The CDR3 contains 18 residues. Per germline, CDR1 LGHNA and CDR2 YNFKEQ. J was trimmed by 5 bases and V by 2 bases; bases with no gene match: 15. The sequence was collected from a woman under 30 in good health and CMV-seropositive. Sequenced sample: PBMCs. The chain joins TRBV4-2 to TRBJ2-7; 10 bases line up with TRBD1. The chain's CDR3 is CASSQQLFGTGEFHEQYF. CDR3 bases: TGTGCCAGCAGCCAACAACTTTTCGGGACAGGGGAATTCCACGAGCAGTACTTC.